These 19 T cell receptor beta chains originate from one sample sequenced in a study of blood T cell repertoires in COVID-19. Clones were read by immunoSEQ multiplex PCR, and TCRdb kept only the in-frame ones, dropping some. The profile shows about 180,000 clones, about 80% of them singletons. The sequenced material came from PBMCs or T cells enriched from blood (not recorded which). The source of these receptors is a man aged 55 to 70 who had been exposed to COVID-19.

This sequence joins TRBV19 and TRBJ1-5; D remains ambiguous. V was cut by 7 bases and J by 7 bases, with 17 bases left in between. The germline V gene has CDR1 LNHDA and CDR2 SQIVND (reference sequence). This CDR3 spans 14 amino acids. Written as DNA, the CDR3 is TGTGCCAGTAACCCTTCGGGGTCGGGCCAGCCCCAGCATTTT. Translating it yields CASNPSGSGQPQHF. Based on the CDR3 plus reference TRBV19 and TRBJ1-5, the full variable domain is DGGITQSPKYLFRKEGQNVTLSCEQNLNHDAMYWYRQDPGQGLRLIYYSQIVNDFQKGDIAEGYSVSREKKESFPLTVTSAQKNPTAFYLCASNPSGSGQPQHFGDGTRLSIL.

The chain has TRBV4-3 and TRBJ1-4, with a tentative D call TRBD1 (6 bases). There are 15 residues in the CDR3. From germline, CDR1 is LGHNA and CDR2 YSLEER. V was cut by 3 bases and J by 0 bases, with 8 bases left in between. The CDR3 coding sequence is TGCGCCAGCAGCCAGGGGGCAGCAACTAATGAAAAACTGTTTTTT. Encoded protein: CASSQGAATNEKLFF.

The count of this clone is one. The chain joins TRBV12-3 or TRBV12-4 to TRBJ2-5; 7 positions agree with TRBD2. Trimming at V came to 5 bases and at J to 7 bases, leaving 1 base not matched to a gene. The CDR3 covers 11 residues. The CDR3 DNA follows: TGTGCCAGCAGTCCTAGCGGGACCCAGTACTTC. It encodes CASSPSGTQYF.

This chain joins TRBV2 and TRBJ2-5, with D perhaps TRBD1 (6 bases). This CDR3 is built from 15 residues. The V end lost 2 bases, the J end lost 3 bases, and 13 bases lay between the germline ends. From germline, CDR1 is SNHLY and CDR2 FYNNEI. The CDR3 is CASSEYQGQKETQYF. DNA of the CDR3: TGTGCCAGCAGTGAATATCAGGGACAAAAAGAGACCCAGTACTTC.

The chain employs TRBV30 and TRBJ1-3, with a weak D call TRBD1 (6 bases). Germline-derived CDR1 and CDR2 are GTSNPN and SVGIG (reference sequence). This CDR3 contains 16 residues. V was cut by 0 bases and J by 3 bases, with 15 bases left in between. The DNA for the CDR3 is TGTGCCTGGAGTGTAAGTCGAGGGGGATATGGAAACACCATATATTTT. Translation gives CAWSVSRGGYGNTIYF. The complete variable domain, with remaining parts taken from reference TRBV30 and TRBJ1-3, reads SQTIHQWPATLVQPVGSPLSLECTVEGTSNPNLYWYRQAAGRGLQLLFYSVGIGQISSEVPQNLSASRPQDRQFILSSKKLLLSDSGFYLCAWSVSRGGYGNTIYFGEGSWLTVV.

The chain joins TRBV19 to TRBJ2-7, with 8 bases that match TRBD2. CDR3 length: 17 amino acids. V was pared by 6 bases and J by 7 bases, with 20 bases of the junction left unmatched. The germline V gene has CDR1 LNHDA and CDR2 SQIVND (reference sequence). The CDR3 nucleotides read TGTGCCAGTAGCCCTTACCCTCGTAGCGGGACCGTGGGAGAGCAGTACTTC. Translation: CASSPYPRSGTVGEQYF.

The chain employs TRBV11-2 and TRBJ2-7, with 9 bases that match TRBD2. V shed 6 bases and J 5 bases; nucleotides not matched to a gene: 5. The CDR3 covers 13 residues. CDR1 is SGHAT, CDR2 FQNNGV, per germline. CDR3 in DNA: TGTGCCAGCAGGGGACTAGCTTCCCACGAGCAGTACTTC. Translating it yields CASRGLASHEQYF.

The chain carries TRBV19 and TRBJ2-5, with 7 bases matching TRBD1. The CDR3 sequence is 15 residues long. Trimming took 1 base from V and 5 from J; bases not matched to a gene: 7. Germline V gene lookup returns CDR1 LNHDA and CDR2 SQIVND (reference sequence). CDR3 bases: TGTGCCAGTAGTATAGTTGACAGGGAGTGGGAGACCCAGTACTTC. The encoded protein is CASSIVDREWETQYF.

V and J are TRBV7-2 and TRBJ2-7; TRBD2 aligns across 10 bases. The CDR3 runs to 15 residues. The germline CDR1 and CDR2 sequences are SGHTA and FQGNSA. With V trimmed by 5 bases and J by 7 bases, 11 bases remained unmatched. The CDR3 is CASSPLPSGRGEQYF. In DNA, the CDR3 is TGTGCCAGCAGCCCCCTCCCTAGCGGGAGAGGTGAGCAGTACTTC.

The CDR3 coding sequence is TGTGCCAGCAGTTTCTTCGACAGCACCCTCCACTTT. Translated, it gives CASSFFDSTLHF. The rearrangement uses TRBV6-5 and TRBJ1-6; possibly TRBD1 for D (5 bases). Germline CDR1 and CDR2: MNHEY and SVGAGI. This CDR3 region has 12 residues. Trimming shortened V by 4 bases and J by 14 bases, and 12 bases separated the two germline ends.

The rearrangement joins TRBV28 to TRBJ2-1; TRBD2 matches at 9 bases. J was trimmed by 6 bases and V by 6 bases; bases with no gene match: 30. Germline V CDR1 and CDR2: MDHEN, SYDVKM. The CDR3 runs to 22 residues. DNA for the CDR3: TGTGCCAGCAGCTTCACGGACCGGGACACCTTTTATAGCGGGAGAATGGGCAATGAGCAGTTCTTC. It specifies CASSFTDRDTFYSGRMGNEQFF. Drawing the rest from reference TRBV28 and TRBJ2-1, the complete variable domain is DVKVTQSSRYLVKRTGEKVFLECVQDMDHENMFWYRQDPGLGLRLIYFSYDVKMKEKGDIPEGYSVSREKKERFSLILESASTNQTSMYLCASSFTDRDTFYSGRMGNEQFFGPGTRLTVL.

The chain is built from TRBV24-1 and TRBJ1-2; 10 nucleotides align to TRBD1. Germline values: CDR1 KGHDR, CDR2 SFDVKD. Trimming cost V 3 bases and J 4 bases; bases outside gene matches: 4. The CDR3 is made up of 15 amino acids. In DNA form, the CDR3 reads TGTGCCACCAGTGATGAAGGGACAGGGGCCTATGGCTACACCTTC. This translates into CATSDEGTGAYGYTF.

The V call is TRBV7-3, the J call TRBJ1-1; no clear D gene. The germline V gene has CDR1 SGHTA and CDR2 FQGTGA. V lost 5 bases, J lost 0 bases, and 7 bases lay in between. This CDR3 is built from 13 residues. The chain's CDR3 is CASSPNMNTEAFF. DNA of the CDR3: TGTGCCAGCAGCCCAAACATGAACACTGAAGCTTTCTTT.

The chain links TRBV11-1 to TRBJ1-1; no clear D. In germline, CDR1 is SGHAT, CDR2 FQDESV (reference sequence). This CDR3 contains 13 residues. V gave up 1 base and J gave up 5 bases, with 8 bases separating them. CDR3 loop: CASSLGGETEAFF. In DNA, the CDR3 is TGTGCCAGCAGCTTAGGAGGCGAAACTGAAGCTTTCTTT.

The chain combines TRBV9 with TRBJ2-1; TRBD2 agrees at 11 bases. The CDR3 is 18 amino acids. Germline V CDR1 and CDR2: SGDLS, YYNGEE. The junction had 8 bases not matched to a gene; V was cut back by 2 bases and J by 1 base. The CDR3 sequence is CASSVIFSGRVSYNEQFF. The CDR3 nucleotides are TGTGCCAGCAGCGTCATCTTTAGCGGGAGGGTATCCTACAATGAGCAGTTCTTC.

The sample holds one count of this clone. This rearrangement joins TRBV28 to TRBJ2-1; a possible D gene is TRBD1 (6 bases). Germline CDR1 is MDHEN and CDR2 is SYDVKM. The CDR3 covers 13 residues. V gave up 3 bases and J gave up 8 bases, with 11 bases separating them. The CDR3 spells CASSFPNRDEQFF. CDR3 sequence (DNA): TGTGCCAGCAGTTTCCCAAACAGGGATGAGCAGTTCTTC.

V gene TRBV12-3 or TRBV12-4 combines with J gene TRBJ2-1, with 7 bases that match TRBD2. This CDR3 has 13 amino acids. V lost 2 bases to trimming and J lost 9 bases; unmatched junction nucleotides: 4. Here the CDR3 reads CASSLKAGSEQFF. The CDR3 DNA reads as TGTGCCAGCAGTTTAAAAGCGGGGAGTGAGCAGTTCTTC.

The chain carries TRBV30 and TRBJ2-7; maybe TRBD1 (6 bases). CDR3 size: 15 residues. In germline, CDR1 is GTSNPN, CDR2 SVGIG (reference sequence). V lost 3 bases to trimming and J lost 6 bases, with 21 bases between them. This CDR3 reads CAWSPLATGWVEQYF. In nucleotides, the CDR3 is TGTGCCTGGAGCCCCTTAGCCACAGGGTGGGTCGAGCAGTACTTC.

This chain joins TRBV30 and TRBJ2-1, with a possible D match to TRBD2 (6 bases). Germline assignment: CDR1 GTSNPN and CDR2 SVGIG (reference sequence). The V and J ends lost 3 bases and 7 bases respectively, with 13 bases between them. CDR3 length: 13 residues. CDR3 nucleotide sequence: TGTGCCTGGAGGGGGGGACGGGTAAATGAGCAGTTCTTC. Protein sequence: CAWRGGRVNEQFF.